This T cell receptor (beta chain) was identified in a study of blood T cell repertoires in COVID-19. The germline V gene encodes CDR1 SQVTM and CDR2 ANQGSEA. After removal of 1 base from V and 1 base from J, the junction contained 5 bases not matched to a gene. CDR3 size: 15 residues. In the authors' methods: How many nucleated cells were present was estimated from reference gene primer amplification. Profiled with immunoSEQ multiplex PCR; TCRdb holds only in-frame clones, not every one. V and J calls and clone size come straight from that table; D and trimming were deduced from the DNA. This sample has fewer than 35,000 clones; nearly 90% occur once, and the top ten carry about 1.6%.

Sequencing input: peripheral blood. This chain links TRBV29-1 with TRBJ2-5; 8 nucleotides agree with TRBD2. This receptor was obtained from a man aged 55 to 69 with active COVID-19. The CDR3 DNA sequence: TGCAGCGTTGAAGTTTTCGGGGGGGCCCAAGAGACCCAGTACTTC. Translation: CSVEVFGGAQETQYF.